This T cell receptor beta chain was sequenced for a study of shared clonotypes between healthy human individuals. Overall study findings and caveats: Naive subsets usually exceeded memory subsets in estimated richness.

Assay used: immunoSEQ multiplex PCR; TCRdb lists only in-frame clones, some missing. The data contain some 2,000,000 clones, 90% to 96% of them seen just once; the ten biggest clones take up 0.1% to 0.15%. Points on this clone: Its matching antigen is unknown.

All donors were Caucasian adults living in Nashville, Tennessee. The receptor was isolated from a young man in good health. The material sequenced was naive CD4+ T cells sorted from blood. The subset here: CD45RA+ positively selected.

This CDR3 is CASNTLGQPAYEQYF. Here the CDR3 DNA reads TGTGCCAGCAACACCTTAGGACAGCCAGCCTACGAGCAGTACTTC. V is TRBV21-1 and J is TRBJ2-7; TRBD1 is taken as the D call from the table, unchecked against the DNA. TRBV21-1 is a pseudogene locus. The CDR3 runs 15 residues.